The 8 T cell receptor beta chains below all came from one sample that was sequenced in a study of blood T cell repertoires in COVID-19. Assay: immunoSEQ multiplex PCR; the TCRdb copy retains only in-frame clones and omits some. The data contain a few hundred thousand clones, 70% to 90% of them singletons. Material: peripheral blood. The receptors derive from a human donor with COVID-19, enrolled during active disease. The donor label of this sample is uncertain.

The chain has TRBV19 and TRBJ2-3, with unresolved D. Trimming removed 7 bases from V and 6 bases from J, with 11 bases in between. Germline V gives CDR1 LNHDA, CDR2 SQIVND (reference sequence). The length of the CDR3 is 12 residues. CDR3 sequence (DNA): TGTGCCAGTAACCCACGAGGTGATACGCAGTATTTT. Its protein product is CASNPRGDTQYF.

The V and J genes are TRBV5-1 and TRBJ2-3; 8 bases align to TRBD2. J was trimmed by 4 bases and V by 0 bases; bases with no gene match: 7. Germline CDR1 SGHRS, CDR2 YFSETQ. There are 16 residues in the CDR3. The CDR3 sequence: CASSLDSGGPADTQYF. For the CDR3, the DNA is TGCGCCAGCAGCTTGGACTCGGGAGGGCCAGCAGATACGCAGTATTTT.

This clone has a single count. This chain's CDR3 is CASSPGTGKNIQYF. DNA for the CDR3: TGTGCCAGCAGCCCTGGGACAGGGAAGAACATTCAGTACTTC. The gene calls are TRBV9 and TRBJ2-4, with 9 nucleotides matching TRBD1. The germline V gene encodes CDR1 SGDLS and CDR2 YYNGEE. Trimming took 4 bases from V and 7 from J; bases not matched to a gene: 6. The CDR3 is 14 residues long.

J is TRBJ1-3 and V is TRBV29-1; tentative D call: TRBD1 (5 bases). CDR3 length equals 15 residues. Looked up from germline, CDR1 is SQVTM and CDR2 is ANQGSEA. Trimming removed 5 bases at V and 7 bases at J, with 21 bases between. The chain's CDR3 is CSVTLTGAAGNTIYF. The CDR3 region has the DNA TGCAGCGTTACACTTACCGGTGCCGCAGGGAACACCATATATTTT.

This rearrangement joins TRBV9 to TRBJ2-7; the match to TRBD1 covers 10 bases. Germline trimming cut 2 bases from V and 6 bases from J; bases unmatched to any gene: 2. Germline V gene lookup returns CDR1 SGDLS and CDR2 YYNGEE. There are 13 residues in the CDR3. The CDR3 DNA follows: TGTGCCAGCAGCGTGGGACAGGGGAGCGAGCAGTACTTC. This gives the protein CASSVGQGSEQYF.

J is TRBJ1-6 and V is TRBV30; 10 bases fit TRBD1. The CDR3 is 17 amino acids. Germline V gives CDR1 GTSNPN, CDR2 SVGIG (reference sequence). The V and J ends lost 4 bases and 2 bases, in that order; junction bases with no gene match: 8. The CDR3 is CAWNLRQGATYNSPLHF. The CDR3 DNA sequence: TGTGCCTGGAACCTCAGACAGGGGGCAACCTATAATTCACCCCTCCACTTT.

V gene TRBV6-2 or TRBV6-3 combines with J gene TRBJ2-3; 12 bases fit TRBD2. Germline V CDR1 and CDR2: MNHEY, SVGEGT. The V segment lost 2 bases and the J segment 3 bases; nucleotides outside the gene matches: 15. This CDR3 is built from 20 residues. The CDR3 region is CASSYNGLAGTHSGTDTQYF. CDR3 in DNA: TGTGCCAGCAGTTACAACGGACTAGCGGGAACCCACAGTGGGACAGATACGCAGTATTTT.

The rearrangement links TRBV5-6 to TRBJ2-3; 10 bases match TRBD1. V lost 4 bases to trimming and J lost 8 bases; unmatched junction nucleotides: 13. CDR3 length: 16 residues. Germline V lookup: CDR1 SGHDT, CDR2 YYEEEE. CDR3 DNA sequence: TGTGCCAGCAGCGCCTTGGGACAGGGGAATGAAGGTACGCAGTATTTT. Translated, it gives CASSALGQGNEGTQYF.